The 20 T cell receptor beta chains presented below share a single source sample, sequenced in a study of CD8 T cells in ankylosing spondylitis. TCRdb independently ran MiXCR on the 5' RACE reads; one entry per CDR3 protein. Among some 100,000 distinct CDR3 sequences, roughly 8.3% were seen once, and the ten largest hold roughly 9.9%. The material sequenced was blood, either unsorted or a sorted T cell fraction (not recorded which). The receptor set was obtained from a male donor with ankylosing spondylitis or in good health (not recorded which).

This clonotype occurred a few times. J is TRBJ2-3 and V is TRBV10-3, with 11 positions matching TRBD2. The germline gives CDR1 ENHRY, CDR2 SYGVKD. This CDR3 is built from 15 residues. V was pared by 8 bases and J by 6 bases, with 10 bases of the junction left unmatched. In nucleotides, the CDR3 is TGTGCCATCCGATACACGACTAGCGGGATTGATACGCAGTATTTT. Its protein product is CAIRYTTSGIDTQYF.

There are many counts of this clonotype. V is TRBV7-9 and J is TRBJ1-2; no firm D call. The germline CDR1 and CDR2 sequences are SEHNR and FQNEAQ (reference sequence). The CDR3 loop spans 12 amino acids. The V gene lost 6 bases and the J gene lost 3 bases, with 8 bases spanning the gap. The CDR3 sequence is CASRPWDYGYTF. CDR3 coding DNA: TGTGCCAGCAGACCCTGGGACTATGGCTACACCTTC.

The chain has TRBV7-2 and TRBJ2-7; unclear D gene. CDR1 is SGHTA and CDR2 is FQGNSA in the germline V gene. Trimming removed 5 bases at V and 2 bases at J, with 7 bases between. The CDR3 runs 12 residues. CDR3: CASSPVTYEQYF. CDR3 bases: TGTGCCAGCAGCCCTGTTACCTACGAGCAGTACTTC.

At least ten counts were recorded for this clonotype. The rearrangement links TRBV12-3 or TRBV12-4 to TRBJ1-1; D not resolved. The V end was cut by 6 bases, the J end by 3 bases, with 17 bases between. This CDR3 is built from 15 residues. CDR3 DNA: TGTGCCAGCAGAGGGTCTTCGGCGGGAGACACTGAAGCTTTCTTT. Amino acid sequence: CASRGSSAGDTEAFF.

At least ten counts were recorded for this clonotype. V and J are TRBV29-1 and TRBJ2-3; D unclear. Trimming pared 7 bases from V and 5 bases from J, leaving 16 bases between. The CDR3 runs to 13 residues. Germline V gives CDR1 SQVTM, CDR2 ANQGSEA. CDR3 DNA: TGCAGCGCTGGAACGGCAGCGTTAGATACGCAGTATTTT. Encoded protein: CSAGTAALDTQYF.

This clonotype was detected ten times or more. The gene calls are TRBV12-3 or TRBV12-4 and TRBJ2-3; a weak D match, TRBD2 (5 bases). CDR3 size: 14 residues. Deletions cut 3 bases from V and 1 base from J, with 8 bases between. The chain's CDR3 is CASSLYGGTDTQYF. The CDR3 DNA reads TGTGCCAGCAGTTTGTACGGGGGCACAGATACGCAGTATTTT.

V is TRBV28 and J is TRBJ1-1; D may be TRBD1 (5 bases). Germline-derived CDR1 and CDR2 are MDHEN and SYDVKM. The CDR3 runs to 16 residues. V lost 4 bases and J 1 base, leaving 16 bases between the germline ends. Written as DNA, the CDR3 is TGTGCCAGCAGTTGGTCGACAGACTCCTCGAACACTGAAGCTTTCTTT. It specifies CASSWSTDSSNTEAFF.

This clonotype has a count of ten or more. This CDR3 is CASSLNWGGEKLFF. Here the CDR3 DNA reads TGCGCCAGCAGCTTGAATTGGGGAGGTGAAAAACTGTTTTTT. This chain uses TRBV5-1 with TRBJ1-4; D is unclear. Trimming pared 1 base from V and 7 bases from J, leaving 11 bases between. The germline V gene has CDR1 SGHRS and CDR2 YFSETQ. The CDR3 runs to 14 residues.

This chain joins TRBV7-9 and TRBJ2-6, with TRBD2 as a possible D gene (6 bases). Trimming took 6 bases from V and 3 from J, leaving 18 bases between them. Per the germline V gene, CDR1 is SEHNR and CDR2 is FQNEAQ (reference sequence). The CDR3 spans 17 residues. CDR3 sequence (DNA): TGTGCCAGCAGGCCGGGACTGAGGTCCGGTGGGGCCAACGTCCTGACTTTC. Its translation: CASRPGLRSGGANVLTF.

This clonotype was detected many times. V gene TRBV10-3 combines with J gene TRBJ2-7; 8 bases are a match to TRBD2. CDR3 length: 13 amino acids. V shed 4 bases and J 5 bases; nucleotides not matched to a gene: 4. CDR1 and CDR2 (germline): ENHRY, SYGVKD. CDR3 sequence reads: CAISGGTRDEQYF. CDR3 bases: TGTGCCATCAGTGGAGGGACTAGGGACGAGCAGTACTTC.

The table lists this clonotype with many counts. V gene TRBV27 combines with J gene TRBJ1-2; D ambiguous. Trimming left V 2 bases short and J 1 base short, with 5 bases between. The germline V gene has CDR1 MNHEY and CDR2 SMNVEV (reference sequence). The CDR3 contains 13 residues. For the CDR3, the DNA is TGTGCCAGCAGTTTAAAGAGTAACTATGGCTACACCTTC. The encoded protein is CASSLKSNYGYTF.

About this clonotype itself: This could be a read error, since a much larger clone is one nucleotide away. The J gene is TRBJ2-2, the V gene TRBV29-1; D gene ambiguous. Trimming stripped 1 base from V and 0 bases from J, with 9 bases between. The CDR3 is made up of 15 amino acids. Per germline, CDR1 SQVTM and CDR2 ANQGSEA. CDR3 DNA sequence: TGCAGCGTTGAAGCTGAGGATACGAACACCGGGGAGCTGTTTTTT. It encodes CSVEAEDTNTGELFF.

This clonotype was counted at least ten times. An end of the junction does not agree with germline; a read error may underlie this. V usage is TRBV27 and J usage is TRBJ2-1, with D perhaps matching TRBD1 (5 bases). The CDR3 covers 13 residues. Germline V gives CDR1 MNHEY, CDR2 SMNVEV (reference sequence). CDR3 coding DNA: TGTGCCAGCAGCTTATCTGGGGCCTATGAGCAGTTCTTC. Residues: CASSLSGAYEQFF.

Comment on this clonotype: This sequence may be a read error, since a much larger clone differs from it by one base. The gene calls are TRBV20-1 and TRBJ1-5; D uncertain. The CDR3 is made up of 13 amino acids. Per the germline V gene, CDR1 is DFQATT and CDR2 is SNEGSKA (reference sequence). CDR3 DNA sequence: TGCAGTGCCGCAAGAGGCAGGCCACAGCCCCGGCATTTT. Translation: CSAARGRPQPRHF.

This clonotype showed up just a few times. The CDR3 DNA is TGTGCCAGCAGTCACCGGGACAGGGGGTACGAGCAGTACTTC. Protein sequence: CASSHRDRGYEQYF. V is TRBV7-2 and J is TRBJ2-7; TRBD1 matches 11 bases. CDR1 is SGHTA and CDR2 is FQGNSA in the germline V gene. Unmatched junction bases numbered 5, after V lost 6 bases and J lost 4 bases. The CDR3 length is 14 residues.

The chain joins TRBV3-2 to TRBJ2-7. TRBV3-2 corresponds to a pseudogene. This CDR3 spans 15 amino acids. CDR3 sequence reads: CATCPVISDHYEQYF. In nucleotides, the CDR3 is TGTGCCACCTGCCCCGTCATCTCGGACCACTACGAGCAGTACTTC.

This clonotype has at least ten counts. The chain recombines TRBV4-2 with TRBJ1-2; TRBD1 aligns across 8 bases. Germline loops: CDR1 LGHNA, CDR2 YNFKEQ. Losses at the gene ends were 0 bases for V and 0 bases for J; bases not matched to a gene: 12. The length of the CDR3 is 19 residues. CDR3 protein: CASSQDFGTGIGTNYGYTF. The CDR3 DNA sequence: TGTGCCAGCAGCCAAGATTTTGGGACAGGCATAGGGACTAACTATGGCTACACCTTC.

Regarding this clonotype: At one boundary the junction diverges from the germline segment, which might be a read error. V gene TRBV11-2 combines with J gene TRBJ1-4; D is possibly TRBD1 (6 bases). There are 19 residues in the CDR3. The germline V gene encodes CDR1 SGHAT and CDR2 FQNNGV. CDR3 loop: CTSRPGRGGTTATNEKLFF. The CDR3, as DNA: TGTACCAGCAGACCAGGCAGGGGCGGGACAACTGCAACTAATGAAAAACTGTTTTTT.

This clonotype was recorded many times. The chain joins TRBV7-2 to TRBJ2-2; D might be TRBD2 (5 bases). CDR3 length: 13 amino acids. Germline V gene sequence: CDR1 SGHTA, CDR2 FQGNSA. Trimming removed 4 bases from V and 7 bases from J, with 10 bases in between. The CDR3 sequence: CASSSYRDGELFF. The CDR3 nucleotides are TGTGCCAGCAGCTCCTACCGGGACGGGGAGCTGTTTTTT. The entire variable domain, with the rest obtained from reference TRBV7-2 and TRBJ2-2, is as follows: GAGVSQSPSNKVTEKGKDVELRCDPISGHTALYWYRQSLGQGLEFLIYFQGNSAPDKSGLPSDRFSAERTGGSVSTLTIQRTQQEDSAVYLCASSSYRDGELFFGEGSRLTVL.

At least ten counts were recorded for this clonotype. V usage is TRBV5-1 and J usage is TRBJ2-3; D gene uncertain. V was clipped by 0 bases and J by 5 bases, with 10 bases between them. This CDR3 region has 14 residues. Germline V gene lookup returns CDR1 SGHRS and CDR2 YFSETQ. Here the CDR3 reads CASSLEVSGDTQYF. The CDR3 DNA reads as TGCGCCAGCAGCTTGGAGGTGTCTGGAGATACGCAGTATTTT. Variable domain in full (rest from reference TRBV5-1 and TRBJ2-3): KAGVTQTPRYLIKTRGQQVTLSCSPISGHRSVSWYQQTPGQGLQFLFEYFSETQRNKGNFPGRFSGRQFSNSRSEMNVSTLELGDSALYLCASSLEVSGDTQYFGPGTRLTVL.